Listed below are T cell receptor beta chains from one sample, sequenced in a study of T cell repertoires in cytomegalovirus infection. Antigen specificity for these receptors is unknown. MiXCR was run by TCRdb on the reads, yielding one entry per CDR3 protein. The sample lists about 830,000 distinct CDR3 sequences, around a third seen once, with around an eighth in the top ten. The sample consisted of cultured CD8+ T cells from PBMCs, taken from culture after CMV antigen stimulation. Receptor source: a human donor in good health (CMV status not recorded). Some clones in this sample may be carry-over from other donors' samples. CDR3s include the opening cysteine and the closing phenylalanine or tryptophan. The D gene is left open where the match is weak. For some rows the clone size is stated as once, few or many, or as a class when expanded; others skip it.

CDR3 | DNA | size | V | D | J
CASSLYAGNTEAFF | TGTGCCAGCAGTTTGTACGCGGGGAACACTGAAGCTTTCTTT | few | TRBV27 | - | TRBJ1-1
CASSQDIAGLSSYNSPLHF | TGTGCCAGCAGCCAAGATATCGCAGGCCTGAGCTCCTATAATTCACCCCTCCACTTT | few | TRBV14 | - | TRBJ1-6
CASSQVGGLGQPQHF | TGCGCCAGCAGCCAAGTCGGGGGGCTCGGTCAGCCCCAGCATTTT | - | TRBV4-1 | - | TRBJ1-5
CASKRGDGYTF | TGTGCCAGCAAAAGGGGGGATGGCTACACCTTC | few | TRBV27 | - | TRBJ1-2
CASSLTDQAFF | TGTGCCAGCAGCTTAACAGATCAAGCTTTCTTT | - | TRBV7-6 | - | TRBJ1-1
CASSLRLSGGSETQYF | TGTGCCAGCAGCTTAAGGCTTAGCGGGGGTTCCGAGACCCAGTACTTC | many | TRBV7-6 | TRBD2 | TRBJ2-5
CATGQHGEQYF | TGTGCCACCGGTCAACATGGCGAGCAGTACTTC | - | TRBV15 | - | TRBJ2-7
CASSQVGSTGELFF | TGTGCCAGCAGCCAAGTGGGTAGCACCGGGGAGCTGTTTTTT | few | TRBV4-2 | - | TRBJ2-2
CASRAAGALPQHF | TGTGCCAGCAGGGCGGCGGGGGCCCTGCCCCAGCATTTT | - | TRBV27 | - | TRBJ1-5
CASSPRDRGEPQHF | TGTGCCAGTAGTCCCCGGGACAGGGGAGAGCCCCAGCATTTT | few | TRBV19 | TRBD1 | TRBJ1-5
CASSYSRTGGRTEAFF | TGTGCCAGCAGTTACTCACGGACAGGGGGCCGGACTGAAGCTTTCTTT | - | TRBV6-5 | TRBD1 | TRBJ1-1
CATSRDRGQGLKLFF | TGTGCCACCAGCAGAGATAGGGGACAGGGGTTGAAACTGTTTTTT | many | TRBV15 | TRBD1 | TRBJ1-4
CASSLYSGSYEQYF | TGTGCCAGCAGTTTATACAGCGGCTCCTACGAGCAGTACTTC | - | TRBV27 | - | TRBJ2-7
CASSLVSLGYTF | TGTGCCAGCAGCTTAGTGTCGTTGGGCTACACCTTC | few | TRBV11-2 | - | TRBJ1-2
CASSLVPGETQYF | TGTGCCAGCAGCTTAGTCCCCGGAGAGACCCAGTACTTC | many | TRBV7-6 | - | TRBJ2-5
CASSWEAETQYF | TGTGCCAGCAGCTGGGAGGCGGAGACCCAGTACTTC | - | TRBV7-6 | - | TRBJ2-5
CASSIGQGAVEQYF | TGTGCCAGCAGTATCGGACAGGGGGCCGTCGAGCAGTACTTC | few | TRBV27 | TRBD1 | TRBJ2-7
CASTPYTDTQYF | TGTGCCAGCACCCCTTACACAGATACGCAGTATTTT | once | TRBV6-6 | - | TRBJ2-3
CASSLSTGWGFFDPQHF | TGTGCCAGCAGCCTCTCGACAGGTTGGGGCTTCTTTGATCCCCAGCATTTT | many | TRBV7-2 | - | TRBJ1-5
CASSLADVNYGYTF | TGTGCCAGCAGCTTAGCGGATGTAAACTATGGCTACACCTTC | few | TRBV7-6 | - | TRBJ1-2
CASSLAEARLLSGANVLTF | TGTGCCAGCAGCTTAGCGGAGGCCCGTCTTCTGTCTGGGGCCAACGTCCTGACTTTC | - | TRBV7-4 | - | TRBJ2-6
CASSQKDRVPEKLFF | TGCGCCAGCAGCCAGAAGGACAGGGTTCCTGAAAAACTGTTTTTT | - | TRBV4-3 | TRBD1 | TRBJ1-4
CASSLASGTGRNTGELFF | TGTGCCAGCAGCTTAGCCTCCGGGACAGGGAGGAACACCGGGGAGCTGTTTTTT | many | TRBV7-9 | TRBD1 | TRBJ2-2
CANSPRTSGNHQETQYF | TGTGCCAACAGTCCCAGGACTAGCGGAAATCATCAAGAGACCCAGTACTTC | - | TRBV6-1 | TRBD2 | TRBJ2-5
CASNKPQGNTEAFF | TGTGCCAGCAATAAACCACAGGGGAACACTGAAGCTTTCTTT | - | TRBV12-3/TRBV12-4 | - | TRBJ1-1
CASSTPSDGPGQPQHF | TGTGCCAGCAGCACACCCTCTGACGGACCCGGGCAGCCCCAGCATTTT | - | TRBV5-6 | - | TRBJ1-5
CAISEGRVLNGYTF | TGTGCCATCAGTGAGGGGAGGGTCCTTAATGGCTACACCTTC | - | TRBV10-3 | - | TRBJ1-2
CASSLAIGNSPLHF | TGTGCCAGCAGCTTAGCGATAGGGAATTCACCCCTCCACTTT | - | TRBV7-9 | - | TRBJ1-6
CASAGNTQYF | TGTGCCAGTGCCGGTAATACGCAGTATTTT | - | TRBV19 | - | TRBJ2-3
CASIVGPYYTF | TGTGCCAGCATCGTGGGACCTTACTACACCTTC | - | TRBV6-5 | - | TRBJ1-2
CASSQSEKLFF | TGTGCCAGCAGCCAGAGTGAAAAACTGTTTTTT | many | TRBV4-1 | - | TRBJ1-4
CASSHRAPDRESNQPQHF | TGTGCCAGCAGCCACCGCGCCCCGGACAGAGAGAGCAATCAGCCCCAGCATTTT | few | TRBV6-8 | - | TRBJ1-5
CAIRIDRGGTGELFF | TGTGCCATCAGGATCGACAGGGGGGGCACCGGGGAGCTGTTTTTT | few | TRBV10-3 | TRBD1 | TRBJ2-2
CASSLGLTGVRYGYTF | TGTGCCAGCAGTTTGGGCTTGACAGGGGTTCGCTATGGCTACACCTTC | - | TRBV12-3/TRBV12-4 | TRBD1 | TRBJ1-2
CASSQSLGECTDTQYF | TGCGCCAGCAGTCAATCGCTAGGGGAATGCACAGATACGCAGTATTTT | once | TRBV23-1 | - | TRBJ2-3
CSVGGQTNSYGYTF | TGCAGCGTTGGTGGACAGACTAATAGCTATGGCTACACCTTC | few | TRBV29-1 | - | TRBJ1-2
CAIRDRVHSTDTQYF | TGTGCCATCCGGGACAGGGTACATAGCACAGATACGCAGTATTTT | few | TRBV6-2/TRBV6-3 | TRBD1 | TRBJ2-3
CASSDSDRDSPELRLSGANVLTF | TGTGCCAGCAGCGACTCGGACAGGGACTCGCCAGAGCTCCGACTCTCTGGGGCCAACGTCCTGACTTTC | few | TRBV9 | TRBD1 | TRBJ2-6
CASSYEGASGPQETQYF | TGCGCCAGCAGCTACGAGGGAGCTAGCGGACCGCAAGAGACCCAGTACTTC | - | TRBV4-1 | TRBD2 | TRBJ2-5
CASSLTPGRGYTF | TGTGCCAGCAGCTTAACCCCGGGACGGGGCTACACCTTC | many | TRBV7-6 | - | TRBJ1-2
CASGLDGTNYGYTF | TGTGCCAGCGGCTTGGACGGAACTAACTATGGCTACACCTTC | few | TRBV6-6 | - | TRBJ1-2
CASSHLQGQGNTEAFF | TGTGCCAGCAGCCATCTACAGGGACAAGGGAACACTGAAGCTTTCTTT | few | TRBV4-2 | - | TRBJ1-1
CASSIDPGQPQHF | TGTGCCAGTAGTATAGATCCAGGCCAGCCCCAGCATTTT | few | TRBV19 | - | TRBJ1-5
CASSTSPSGANVLTF | TGTGCCAGTAGCACTTCCCCCTCTGGGGCCAACGTCCTGACTTTC | - | TRBV19 | - | TRBJ2-6
CASSYDRGSNQPQHF | TGTGCCAGCAGTTACGACAGGGGAAGCAATCAGCCCCAGCATTTT | few | TRBV27 | TRBD1 | TRBJ1-5
CASSFLGRVHEQFF | TGTGCCAGCAGTTTCCTAGGGCGCGTCCATGAGCAGTTCTTC | - | TRBV27 | - | TRBJ2-1
CASISQGAFHAEAFF | TGTGCCAGCATTTCACAGGGGGCATTTCATGCTGAAGCTTTCTTT | - | TRBV12-3/TRBV12-4 | TRBD1 | TRBJ1-1
CASGSTARQGNYGYTF | TGTGCTAGTGGTTCCACCGCCAGACAGGGGAACTATGGCTACACCTTC | - | TRBV12-5 | TRBD1 | TRBJ1-2
CSASDRGENQPQHF | TGCAGTGCTTCAGACAGGGGGGAGAATCAGCCCCAGCATTTT | - | TRBV20-1 | TRBD1 | TRBJ1-5
CASSDNSLQGPHGYTF | TGTGCCAGCAGTGACAACTCCCTACAGGGGCCGCATGGCTACACCTTC | few | TRBV6-6 | TRBD1 | TRBJ1-2
CASSESTGEAFF | TGTGCCAGTAGTGAGAGCACAGGAGAAGCTTTCTTT | - | TRBV19 | - | TRBJ1-1
CASNLWGGTDTQYF | TGTGCCAGCAACCTGTGGGGGGGGACAGATACGCAGTATTTT | - | TRBV27 | TRBD2 | TRBJ2-3
CASSLGDRGKRQPQHF | TGTGCCAGCAGCTTAGGAGACAGGGGAAAGCGACAGCCCCAGCATTTT | few | TRBV7-6 | TRBD1 | TRBJ1-5
CASSFSVEGGMNTEAFF | TGTGCCAGCAGTTTTAGTGTCGAGGGGGGGATGAACACTGAAGCTTTCTTT | many | TRBV12-3/TRBV12-4 | - | TRBJ1-1
CASNLRGGLLKSGANVLTF | TGTGCCAGCAACCTTAGAGGGGGGCTCCTTAAATCTGGGGCCAACGTCCTGACTTTC | many | TRBV7-2 | - | TRBJ2-6
CASSLAGGANQPQHF | TGTGCCAGCAGCTTAGCGGGGGGTGCCAATCAGCCCCAGCATTTT | - | TRBV7-9 | - | TRBJ1-5
CASSSTGALTGELFF | TGTGCCAGCAGCTCAACAGGGGCCCTCACCGGGGAGCTGTTTTTT | - | TRBV5-3 | TRBD1 | TRBJ2-2
CASEPTYMNTEAFF | TGTGCCAGCGAGCCGACTTATATGAACACTGAAGCTTTCTTT | - | TRBV6-5 | - | TRBJ1-1
CASRIASGGFIPSYNEQFF | TGTGCCAGCAGGATCGCTAGCGGGGGGTTCATTCCCTCCTACAATGAGCAGTTCTTC | - | TRBV28 | TRBD2 | TRBJ2-1
CASSQGAATGELFF | TGTGCCAGCAGCCAGGGGGCGGCCACCGGGGAGCTGTTTTTT | - | TRBV7-3 | TRBD1 | TRBJ2-2